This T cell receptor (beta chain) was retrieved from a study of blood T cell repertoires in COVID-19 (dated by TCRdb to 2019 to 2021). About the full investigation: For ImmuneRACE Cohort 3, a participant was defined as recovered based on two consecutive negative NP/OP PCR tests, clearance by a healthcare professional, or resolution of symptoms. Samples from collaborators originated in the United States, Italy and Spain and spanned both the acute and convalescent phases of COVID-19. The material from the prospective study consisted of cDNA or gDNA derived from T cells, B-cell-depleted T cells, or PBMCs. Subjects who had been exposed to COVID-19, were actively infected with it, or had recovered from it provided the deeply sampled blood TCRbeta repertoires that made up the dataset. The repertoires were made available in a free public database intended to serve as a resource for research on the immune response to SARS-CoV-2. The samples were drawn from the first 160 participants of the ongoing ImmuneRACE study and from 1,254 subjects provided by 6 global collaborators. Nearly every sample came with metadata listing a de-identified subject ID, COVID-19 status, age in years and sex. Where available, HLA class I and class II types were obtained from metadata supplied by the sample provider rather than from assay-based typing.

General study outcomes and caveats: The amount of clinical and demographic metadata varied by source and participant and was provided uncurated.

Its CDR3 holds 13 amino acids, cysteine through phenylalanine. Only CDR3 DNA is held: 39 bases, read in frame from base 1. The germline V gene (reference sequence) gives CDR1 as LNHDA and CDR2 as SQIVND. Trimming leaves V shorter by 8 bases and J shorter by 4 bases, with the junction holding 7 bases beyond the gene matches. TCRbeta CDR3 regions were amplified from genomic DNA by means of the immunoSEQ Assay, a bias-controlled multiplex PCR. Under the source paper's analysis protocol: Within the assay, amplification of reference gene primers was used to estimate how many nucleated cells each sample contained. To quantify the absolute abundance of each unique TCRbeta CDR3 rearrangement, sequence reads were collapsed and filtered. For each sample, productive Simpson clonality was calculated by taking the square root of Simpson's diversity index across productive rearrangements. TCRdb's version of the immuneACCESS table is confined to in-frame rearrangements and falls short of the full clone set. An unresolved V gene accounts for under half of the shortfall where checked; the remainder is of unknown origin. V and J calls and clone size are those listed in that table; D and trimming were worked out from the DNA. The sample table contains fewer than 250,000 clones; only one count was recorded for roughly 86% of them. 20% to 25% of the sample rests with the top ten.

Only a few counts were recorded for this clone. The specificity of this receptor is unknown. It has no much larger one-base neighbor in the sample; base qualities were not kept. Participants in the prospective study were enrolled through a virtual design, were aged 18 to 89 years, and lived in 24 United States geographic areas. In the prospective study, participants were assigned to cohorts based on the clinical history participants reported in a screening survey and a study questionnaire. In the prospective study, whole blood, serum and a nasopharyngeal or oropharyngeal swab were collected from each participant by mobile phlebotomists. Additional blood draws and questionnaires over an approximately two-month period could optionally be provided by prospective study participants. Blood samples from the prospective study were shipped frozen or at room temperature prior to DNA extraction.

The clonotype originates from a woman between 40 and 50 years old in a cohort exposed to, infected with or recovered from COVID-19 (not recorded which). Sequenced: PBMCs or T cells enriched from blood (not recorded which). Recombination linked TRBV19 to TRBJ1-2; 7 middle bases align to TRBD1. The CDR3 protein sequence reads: CASETGRRYGYTF. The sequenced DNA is TGTGCCAGTGAGACAGGGCGCCGCTATGGCTACACCTTC.